This T cell receptor beta chain derives from a study of T cell changes during pregnancy in multiple sclerosis (dated by TCRdb to between 2018 and 2021). Background for the entire study: The study examined how the T cell repertoire changed over the course of pregnancy in women with multiple sclerosis.

The CDR3 runs 21 amino acids, cysteine and phenylalanine included. Of the read, only the CDR3 DNA is kept; its 63 bases are in frame from base 1. Trimming accounts for 4 bases at V and 3 bases at J, while the number of junction bases matched to no gene is 24. For CDR1 and CDR2, the germline V gene (reference sequence) lists PRHDT and FYEKMQ. Library method: the immunoSEQ multiplex PCR assay. Imported from immuneACCESS, the table was reduced by TCRdb to in-frame sequences with V and J called. These copies leave out some clones; in studies compared against another copy, an unresolved V gene accounts for under half, and the cause of the remainder is not known. The sample table lists roughly 62,000 clones, about nine tenths of them with a count of one. The top ten clonotypes cover 2% to 3% of the sample. As for this clone: It has no known antigen specificity. The record has no base qualities; no much larger clone is one base away.

Sequenced material: peripheral blood, taken in the first trimester of pregnancy. This sequence uses TRBV13 and TRBJ2-4; a stretch of 7 junction bases matches TRBD1. The TCR sequence derives from a female donor with multiple sclerosis, enrolled in a pregnancy study. The nucleotides read TGTGCCAGCAGCTCGATAGGAGACGGGACAGCTAAAAAAGGGGGCAAAAACATTCAGTACTTC. The resulting protein is CASSSIGDGTAKKGGKNIQYF.